Below, one TCR beta chain is given with its context. Its antigen is unknown. From germline, CDR1 is SGHRS and CDR2 YFSETQ. The CDR3 length is 13 residues. V was shortened by 2 bases and J by 3 bases, with 9 bases between the two germline ends. These data are taken from a study of graft-versus-host responses after intestinal transplantation. Study in general: Those transplanted obtained multivisceral, liver-intestinal, or isolated intestinal grafts.

Study-wide points: Circulating GvH clones peaking coincided with falling HvG clones soon after transplant. Recipient marrow showed GvH clones, some seen first in ileum or blood.

Repertoires were generated with immunoSEQ multiplex PCR, while TCRdb's copy carries only in-frame clones and drops some. The table shows tens of thousands of clones, with 90% to 95% occurring only once. The chain links TRBV5-1 to TRBJ2-7; D call uncertain. The TCR was taken from a human donor who received an intestinal transplant. Here the sequenced sample was unstimulated CD8+ T cells sorted from spleen or lymph node cells, taken before intestinal transplant. CDR3: CASSFEEDYEQYF. CDR3 nucleotide sequence: TGCGCCAGCAGCTTCGAGGAAGACTACGAGCAGTACTTC.